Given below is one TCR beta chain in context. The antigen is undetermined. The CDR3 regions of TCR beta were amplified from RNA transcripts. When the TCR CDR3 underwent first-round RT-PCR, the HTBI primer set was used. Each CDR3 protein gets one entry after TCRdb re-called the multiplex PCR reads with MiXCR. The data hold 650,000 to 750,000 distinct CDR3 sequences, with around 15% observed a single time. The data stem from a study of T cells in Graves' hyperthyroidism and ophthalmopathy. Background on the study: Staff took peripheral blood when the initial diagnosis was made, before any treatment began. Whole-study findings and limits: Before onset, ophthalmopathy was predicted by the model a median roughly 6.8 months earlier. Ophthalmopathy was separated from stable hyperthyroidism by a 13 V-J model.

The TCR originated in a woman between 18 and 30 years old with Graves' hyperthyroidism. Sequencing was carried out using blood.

For the CDR3, the DNA is TGTGCCAGCAGTCTCCTCCTGCCCTTCGAAGCTTTCTTT. It is translated as CASSLLLPFEAFF. J is TRBJ1-1 and V is TRBV28; no reliable D call. CDR3 size: 13 residues. The ends were cut back, 5 bases at V and 8 bases at J, with 15 bases in the middle. Germline loops: CDR1 MDHEN, CDR2 SYDVKM.